These 6 T cell receptor beta chains share one sample of origin, sequenced in a study of graft-versus-host responses after intestinal transplantation. Sequenced by immunoSEQ multiplex PCR; TCRdb stores in-frame clones only, minus some. The sample records about 29,000 clones, just under 95% being singletons. Sequences were derived from PBMCs, sampled around 70 days after intestinal transplant. The receptors come from a human patient who received an intestinal transplant, so some T cells may come from the graft donor.

V gene TRBV13 combines with J gene TRBJ2-2; 7 bases fit TRBD1. This CDR3 has 15 residues. Germline loops: CDR1 PRHDT, CDR2 FYEKMQ (reference sequence). Trimming took 1 base from V and 5 from J; bases not matched to a gene: 4. The CDR3 DNA is TGTGCCAGCAGCTTAGTGGGACAGTGGACCGGGGAGCTGTTTTTT. Protein product: CASSLVGQWTGELFF.

This clone appeared once. The rearrangement uses TRBV15 and TRBJ2-1; D is tentatively TRBD1 or TRBD2 (6 bases each). The CDR3 contains 16 residues. Trimming cost V 1 base and J 7 bases, with 17 bases left between them. The V gene's germline CDR1 is LNHNV and CDR2 YYDKDF (reference sequence). The CDR3 loop is CATSRGTGATRNEQFF. In nucleotides, the CDR3 is TGTGCCACCAGCAGAGGAACGGGGGCAACTCGGAATGAGCAGTTCTTC.

This chain uses TRBV5-7 with TRBJ1-1, with 7 bases that match TRBD1. TRBV5-7 is an open reading frame, and its role is uncertain. Trimming at V came to 5 bases and at J to 1 base, leaving 14 bases not matched to a gene. CDR3 length: 17 residues. Here the CDR3 DNA reads TGTGCCAGCAGTCCTTGGGACACAGGGGAGGAGAACACTGAAGCTTTCTTT. Translated, it gives CASSPWDTGEENTEAFF.

This chain connects TRBV4-1 to TRBJ2-7; D is possibly TRBD2 (6 bases). The germline CDR1 and CDR2 sequences are MGHRA and YSYEKL. Deletions cut 4 bases from V and 4 bases from J, with 14 bases between. This CDR3 contains 14 residues. The CDR3 region is CASSLEPAGYEQYF. The CDR3 DNA is TGCGCCAGCAGCCTTGAGCCGGCGGGGTACGAGCAGTACTTC.

The chain links TRBV7-2 to TRBJ2-1; D may be TRBD1 (5 bases). The CDR3 runs 15 residues. Trimming removed 1 base from V and 5 bases from J, with 12 bases in between. CDR1 SGHTA and CDR2 FQGNSA come from the germline V gene. The CDR3 DNA sequence: TGTGCCAGCAGCTTAGGGGGCTATTCAAACAATGAGCAGTTCTTC. Protein: CASSLGGYSNNEQFF. Full variable domain (missing parts from reference TRBV7-2 and TRBJ2-1): GAGVSQSPSNKVTEKGKDVELRCDPISGHTALYWYRQSLGQGLEFLIYFQGNSAPDKSGLPSDRFSAERTGGSVSTLTIQRTQQEDSAVYLCASSLGGYSNNEQFFGPGTRLTVL.

In the case of this clone: Lacking the conserved final phenylalanine or tryptophan, this CDR3 likely reflects a read error. The chain carries TRBV11-2 and TRBJ2-7; D is unclear. V was cut by 1 base and J by 0 bases, with 10 bases left in between. The CDR3 covers 15 residues. Germline-derived CDR1 and CDR2 are SGHAT and FQNNGV. The chain's CDR3 is CASSLGWMSSYEQYL. CDR3 coding DNA: TGTGCCAGCAGCTTAGGGTGGATGAGCTCCTACGAGCAGTACCTC.